This T cell receptor (beta chain) came from a study of blood T cell repertoires in COVID-19. As for the study in general: Samples representing acute and convalescent COVID-19 were sourced from the United States, Italy and Spain. T cells, B-cell-depleted T cells, or PBMCs supplied cDNA or gDNA.

Source study methods: Reference gene primer amplification in the assay estimated nucleated cell counts. Sequencing used immunoSEQ multiplex PCR; TCRdb keeps in-frame clones, though not all of them. That table is the source of V, J and clone size, and D and trimming were worked out from the DNA. Here the sample spans 95,000 to 100,000 clones, approximately 87% being singletons. The V and J ends lost 4 bases and 1 base, in that order; junction bases with no gene match: 10. Germline CDR1 is SQVTM and CDR2 is ANQGSEA. The CDR3 consists of 16 residues. The material sequenced was peripheral blood. The clonotype comes from a woman between 25 and 40 years old with acute or convalescent COVID-19. This chain uses TRBV29-1 with TRBJ2-3; 8 nucleotides agree with TRBD2. The CDR3 is CSVARGTRGGTDTQYF. CDR3 coding DNA: TGCAGCGTTGCCCGGGGGACGCGGGGGGGCACAGATACGCAGTATTTT.